This T cell receptor beta chain was found in a study of blood T cell repertoires in COVID-19. CDR3 length: 13 residues. V lost 1 base to trimming and J lost 4 bases, with 8 bases between them. Germline values: CDR1 GTSNPN, CDR2 SVGIG (reference sequence). Clones were read by immunoSEQ multiplex PCR, and TCRdb kept only the in-frame ones, dropping some. The sample lists about 200,000 clones; around 85% were seen once. The V call is TRBV30, the J call TRBJ1-5; possibly TRBD1 for D (5 bases). The source is a human donor with active or convalescent COVID-19. The donor label of this sample is uncertain. Sequenced input: peripheral blood. CDR3 coding DNA: TGTGCCTGGAGTGAACAGGCGAATCAGCCCCAGCATTTT. It translates to CAWSEQANQPQHF.